These T cell receptor beta chains were read from a single sample in a study of T-cell reconstitution after alpha-beta-depleted transplantation in children. TCRdb re-called the PCR reads with MiXCR, one entry per CDR3 protein. In the table there are around 360,000 distinct CDR3 sequences, approximately 10% of which are singletons. Sequenced here: PBMCs from the stem cell graft donor, sampled from the stem cell graft. All receptors come from a human donor who donated a stem cell graft to a child with acute lymphoblastic leukemia. The CDR3 runs from the conserved cysteine through the conserved F or W. D genes are given only for firm matches. Some rows have no size entry. The others give once, few or many, or a class for an expanded clone.

.	TRBV6-2/TRBV6-3	.	TRBJ1-1	TGTGCCTCCCTACAAGCAGCTTCGAGGGCTTTCTTT	CASLQAASRAFF
few	TRBV7-9	TRBD1	TRBJ1-1	TGTGCCAGCAGCAGACCTGACAGGGCCAGTTATTTCTTT	CASSRPDRASYFF
few	TRBV15	TRBD2	TRBJ2-2	TGTGCCACCAGCGAACCGGGACTAGGGTACACCGGGGAGCTGTTTTTT	CATSEPGLGYTGELFF
few	TRBV5-5	.	TRBJ1-5	TGTGCCAGCAGCTTTTGGCTAGCAGGCGGCAATCAGCCCCAGCATTTT	CASSFWLAGGNQPQHF
many	TRBV12-3/TRBV12-4	.	TRBJ2-5	TGTGCCAGCAGTTTTGGGGGTGGGGAGACCCAGTACTTC	CASSFGGGETQYF
.	TRBV6-5	.	TRBJ2-7	TGTGCCAGTCTAGAAGGCAGCGAGCAGTACTTC	CASLEGSEQYF
few	TRBV12-3/TRBV12-4	.	TRBJ1-4	TGTGCCAGCGGACACAGGCTGAATGAAAAACTGTTTTTT	CASGHRLNEKLFF
.	TRBV7-6	TRBD1	TRBJ2-1	TGTGCCAGCGGGGACAGGGTTTCTGGTGAGCAGTTCTTC	CASGDRVSGEQFF
many	TRBV7-2	.	TRBJ2-7	TGTGCCAGCAGCCCCCAGGGGGGCTCCTACGAGCAGTACTTC	CASSPQGGSYEQYF
.	TRBV12-3/TRBV12-4	.	TRBJ2-7	TGTGCCAGCAGTCTCCTAGAGGGCACCTACGAGCAGTACTTC	CASSLLEGTYEQYF
few	TRBV20-1	.	TRBJ2-5	TGCAGTGCTGTTGGCAGGTACCAAGAGACCCAGTACTTC	CSAVGRYQETQYF
few	TRBV4-3	.	TRBJ1-1	TGCGCCAGCAGCCAAGGGGGACGGCAGAACACTGAAGCTTTCTTT	CASSQGGRQNTEAFF
.	TRBV4-1	.	TRBJ2-1	TGCGCCAGCAGCCAAGAACTAGTGCGGAATGAGCAGTTCTTC	CASSQELVRNEQFF
few	TRBV27	TRBD2	TRBJ2-2	TGTGCCAGCAGCCTACCGACTAGCGGCACCGGGGAGCTGTTTTTT	CASSLPTSGTGELFF
.	TRBV2	.	TRBJ2-1	TGTGCCAGCAGTATAGACAATGAGCAGTTCTTC	CASSIDNEQFF
.	TRBV7-9	TRBD2	TRBJ2-7	TGTGCCAGCAGCTTTTCGACTAGCGGGAGGAACGAGCAGTACTTC	CASSFSTSGRNEQYF
.	TRBV7-2	.	TRBJ1-6	TGTGCCAGCAGCTTAGCCCAACTTACCCGTTCCTATAATTCACCCCTCCACTTT	CASSLAQLTRSYNSPLHF
many	TRBV5-5	.	TRBJ1-2	TGTGCCAGCAGCTTGGATTGGGACCAGGTTAATGGCTACACCTTC	CASSLDWDQVNGYTF
.	TRBV11-1	TRBD2	TRBJ2-2	TGTGCCAGCAGCACCTGGGTAGCGGGAGTTGCGAACACCGGGGAGCTGTTTTTT	CASSTWVAGVANTGELFF
many	TRBV29-1	TRBD1	TRBJ1-1	TGCAGCGACTTCACAGGGGCGGGAACTGAAGCTTTCTTT	CSDFTGAGTEAFF
.	TRBV3-1	.	TRBJ2-6	TGTGCCAGCAGCCATTTGCCCCCTCCTGGGGCCAACGTCCTGACTTTC	CASSHLPPPGANVLTF
.	TRBV4-3	TRBD1	TRBJ2-7	TGCGCCAGCAGCCAAGATTGGGGACAGGGTCTCAACGAGCAGTACTTC	CASSQDWGQGLNEQYF
many	TRBV10-2	.	TRBJ2-7	TGCGCCAGCAGCACAGGGTTCTACGAGCAGTACTTC	CASSTGFYEQYF
few	TRBV29-1	TRBD2	TRBJ2-1	TGCAGCGTTGCCGGGACTATCTCCTACAATGAGCAGTTCTTC	CSVAGTISYNEQFF
.	TRBV29-1	TRBD2	TRBJ2-1	TGCAGCGTTGAGGGACTAGAGGGCCGTTCCTACAATGAGCAGTTCTTC	CSVEGLEGRSYNEQFF
.	TRBV12-3/TRBV12-4	TRBD1	TRBJ2-7	TGTGCCAGCAGGCCAGGGACAGGGATCTACGAGCAGTACTTC	CASRPGTGIYEQYF
many	TRBV28	TRBD2	TRBJ2-1	TGTGCCAGCAGTTTTCCACTAGCGGGGTACAATGAGCAGTTCTTC	CASSFPLAGYNEQFF
.	TRBV9	TRBD1	TRBJ1-3	TGTGCCAGCAGCGTCTCAGGGGGCGCGGACACCATATATTTT	CASSVSGGADTIYF
.	TRBV20-1	.	TRBJ2-3	TGCAGTGTTCCCGCCTCGGGCACAGATACGCAGTATTTT	CSVPASGTDTQYF
many	TRBV20-1	.	TRBJ1-1	TGCAGTGCTAGTTACGGGTCTTGGGTCACTGAAGCTTTCTTT	CSASYGSWVTEAFF
many	TRBV15	TRBD2	TRBJ2-1	TGTGCCACCGAGATCAGCGGGAACAATGAGCAGTTCTTC	CATEISGNNEQFF
many	TRBV7-9	.	TRBJ2-1	TGTGCCGGGGGACGAGGTTATTTGAACAATGAGCAGTTCTTC	CAGGRGYLNNEQFF
few	TRBV10-3	.	TRBJ1-1	TGTGCCATCAGTGAGTCGAGAGGGGTTAGCACTGAAGCTTTCTTT	CAISESRGVSTEAFF
.	TRBV12-5	TRBD1	TRBJ2-7	TGTGCTAGTGGTTCATACAGGGGGTCGTACGAGCAGTACTTC	CASGSYRGSYEQYF
.	TRBV6-1	.	TRBJ1-2	TGTGCCACGCACTCTCTCACCGGAAGGATATACTATGGCTACACCTTC	CATHSLTGRIYYGYTF
.	TRBV16	.	TRBJ2-7	TGTGCCAGCAGCCAATCGCAGGGCTACACCCCCTACGAGCATTACTTC	CASSQSQGYTPYEHYF
.	TRBV25-1	TRBD2	TRBJ2-1	TGTGCCAGCAGTCCTATTCCGGGACTAGCGGGGCGATTCTACAATGAGCAGTTCTTC	CASSPIPGLAGRFYNEQFF
.	TRBV6-5	.	TRBJ2-1	TGTGCCAGCAGTTACGGCACCCATGAGCAGTTCTTC	CASSYGTHEQFF
many	TRBV20-1	.	TRBJ2-3	TGCAGTGCTAGAGATCGAGGGAGCACAGATACGCAGTATTTT	CSARDRGSTDTQYF
few	TRBV2	.	TRBJ2-1	TGTGCCGTCATTACGGGAGTGGGTCGGAATGAGCAGTTCTTC	CAVITGVGRNEQFF
.	TRBV7-9	.	TRBJ2-1	TGTGCCAGCAGCTTGATAGACTACAATGAGCAGTTCTTC	CASSLIDYNEQFF
.	TRBV4-2	TRBD2	TRBJ2-3	TGTGCCAGCAGCCAAGATCGGGGTGCCCGACTAGCGGGAATCACAGATACGCAGTATTTT	CASSQDRGARLAGITDTQYF
.	TRBV4-2	TRBD2	TRBJ2-1	TGTGCCAGCAGCCAAGCTAGACTAGCGGTGGAGCAGTTCTTC	CASSQARLAVEQFF
few	TRBV5-1	TRBD1	TRBJ1-5	TGCGCCAGCAGCTATGGGACAGGGCCCAATCAGCCCCAGCATTTT	CASSYGTGPNQPQHF
few	TRBV11-2	TRBD1	TRBJ1-3	TGTGCCAGCAGTAAGACAGGGGAGAGAAACACCATATATTTT	CASSKTGERNTIYF
few	TRBV20-1	.	TRBJ2-1	TGCAGTGTTTCCAACAGGCGAGGGCTTATCAACAATGAGCAGTTCTTC	CSVSNRRGLINNEQFF
.	TRBV6-2/TRBV6-3	TRBD2	TRBJ2-1	TGTGCCAGCGTTTTAGCGGGCTCTGTCAATGAGCAGTTCTTC	CASVLAGSVNEQFF
.	TRBV20-1	TRBD2	TRBJ2-7	TGCAGTGCTGACGTCCCGGTAGCGGGAGGGATCGAGCAGTACTTC	CSADVPVAGGIEQYF
few	TRBV19	.	TRBJ2-5	TGTGCCACCACCGGGGCAGCCCAAGAGACCCAGTACTTC	CATTGAAQETQYF
few	TRBV12-3/TRBV12-4	TRBD1	TRBJ2-7	TGTGCCAGCAGCCAGAGGACAGGGTACGAGCAGTACTTC	CASSQRTGYEQYF
.	TRBV18	TRBD1	TRBJ1-4	TGTGCCAGCTCACCGCGGACAGGATTTAATGAAAAACTGTTTTTT	CASSPRTGFNEKLFF
.	TRBV30	.	TRBJ2-3	TGTGCCTGGACCGTTTCAGATACGCAGTATTTT	CAWTVSDTQYF
.	TRBV11-1	TRBD2	TRBJ2-1	TGTGCCAGCGGCCCCCAGTGGTCCGGGGAGGGAAGGTACTACAATGAGCAGTTCTTC	CASGPQWSGEGRYYNEQFF
many	TRBV27	.	TRBJ1-1	TGTGCCAGCAGTACAGGGTCCATGAACACTGAAGCTTTCTTT	CASSTGSMNTEAFF
.	TRBV4-3	.	TRBJ1-4	TGCGCCAGCAGCCAAGATCCGAGGGGGGATAATGAAAAACTGTTTTTT	CASSQDPRGDNEKLFF
few	TRBV20-1	.	TRBJ1-5	TGCAGTGCTGGGCAGCAGGGTGGGGGCAATCAGCCCCAGCATTTT	CSAGQQGGGNQPQHF
few	TRBV12-3/TRBV12-4	.	TRBJ1-2	TGTGCCAGCAGTTTAAGTCTTGACCTTAACTATGGCTACACCTTC	CASSLSLDLNYGYTF